What follows is one TCR beta chain and its context. Germline loops: CDR1 SEHNR, CDR2 FQNEAQ (reference sequence). The CDR3 is 13 amino acids. Trimming cost V 5 bases and J 2 bases; bases outside gene matches: 2. In the authors' workflow: It was from reference gene primer amplification that nucleated cell counts were estimated. The table came from immunoSEQ multiplex PCR; TCRdb's copy has only in-frame clones and leaves some out. V and J calls and clone size are as listed in that table; D and trimming were resolved from the DNA. The data contain some 42,000 clones, about 87% of them singletons. This sample was taken from a study of blood T cell repertoires in COVID-19. At the level of the study: The United States, Italy and Spain provided the acute and convalescent COVID-19 samples. From T cells, B-cell-depleted T cells, or PBMCs came the material, which was cDNA or gDNA.

This chain joins TRBV7-9 and TRBJ2-7; TRBD2 matches at 8 bases. The receptor was isolated from a human donor in a cohort sampled during active COVID-19. The sample comprised peripheral blood. The CDR3 nucleotides are TGTGCCAGCAGCCTGGGACTAGCCTACGAGCAGTACTTC. Its translation: CASSLGLAYEQYF.